These T cell receptor beta chains were read from a single sample in a study of Graves' ophthalmopathy and Graves' hyperthyroidism. TCRdb re-derived calls from the multiplex PCR reads in MiXCR, one entry per CDR3 protein. The sample holds 500,000 to 700,000 distinct CDR3 sequences, about two fifths seen once. What was sequenced was peripheral blood or thyroid tissue (not recorded which). These receptors all come from an adult man with Graves' hyperthyroidism. Each CDR3 is given with its conserved first and last residue. A D gene is named only where the DNA matches it firmly. Clone size is not always given. Where it is, it says once, few, many or a class for expanded clones.

TRBV29-1	once	TRBJ1-2	TRBD1	TGCAGTCGGGACAGGGTCAATGGCTACACCTTC	CSRDRVNGYTF
TRBV20-1	many	TRBJ2-2	-	TGCAGTGCTAGGAGGCAGAGCACCGGGGAGCTGTTTTTT	CSARRQSTGELFF
TRBV19	many	TRBJ1-1	-	TGTGCCAGTAGTTTCCCTGCCTCGAACACTGAAGCTTTCTTT	CASSFPASNTEAFF
TRBV24-1	-	TRBJ2-7	-	TGTGCCAGCAGTCCCCGCCCACTTCCCTACGAGCAGTACTTC	CASSPRPLPYEQYF
TRBV7-9	-	TRBJ2-7	-	TGTGCCAGCAGCGTAGACCGAGTGGGCACAGATACGCAGTACTTC	CASSVDRVGTDTQYF
TRBV9	-	TRBJ2-7	TRBD2	TGTGCCAGCAGCGTAGAAGGGACTAGCGGGGGCGAGCAGTACTTC	CASSVEGTSGGEQYF
TRBV7-3	many	TRBJ1-5	-	TGTGCCCGCGGGACCTATAGCAATCAGCCCCAGCATTTT	CARGTYSNQPQHF
TRBV29-1	-	TRBJ1-1	TRBD1	TGCAGCGCCAAGCGGGGGACAGGGAACACTGAAGCTTTCTTT	CSAKRGTGNTEAFF
TRBV5-6	-	TRBJ2-3	-	TGTGCCAGCAGCTTGAGGCAGGATATCACAGATACGCAGTATTTT	CASSLRQDITDTQYF
TRBV7-8	many	TRBJ2-6	TRBD1	TGTGCCAGCAGCAAATGGGGGCAGGGGGCAACTGGGGCCAACGTCCTGACTTTC	CASSKWGQGATGANVLTF